The 6 T cell receptor beta chains below all came from one sample that was sequenced in a study of blood T cell repertoires in COVID-19. Some clones are missing from TCRdb's copy, which holds only in-frame ones; the method was immunoSEQ multiplex PCR. The repertoire holds 250,000 to 300,000 clones, with 88% as singletons. What was sequenced was PBMCs or T cells enriched from blood (not recorded which). The receptors shown here come from a woman aged 60-75 years in a cohort exposed to, infected with or recovered from COVID-19 (not recorded which).

This sequence joins TRBV2 and TRBJ1-5, with 8 nucleotides matching TRBD1. Germline loops: CDR1 SNHLY, CDR2 FYNNEI. After removal of 3 bases from V and 0 bases from J, the junction contained 4 bases not matched to a gene. This CDR3 contains 16 residues. CDR3 sequence reads: CASSDRDRTSNQPQHF. In DNA, the CDR3 is TGTGCCAGCAGTGACCGGGACAGGACTAGCAATCAGCCCCAGCATTTT.

The chain carries TRBV18 and TRBJ2-7; 8 nucleotides line up with TRBD2. V gave up 1 base and J gave up 7 bases; unmatched junction bases: 12. There are 16 residues in the CDR3. CDR1 KGHSH and CDR2 LQKENI come from the germline V gene. The CDR3 spells CASSPRGGAGVGEQYF. The CDR3 DNA follows: TGTGCCAGCTCACCACGCGGGGGAGCGGGAGTGGGGGAGCAGTACTTC.

The chain employs TRBV28 and TRBJ2-1; 8 bases match TRBD2. This CDR3 is 16 amino acids long. Per the germline V gene, CDR1 is MDHEN and CDR2 is SYDVKM. The junction had 9 bases not matched to a gene; V was cut back by 3 bases and J by 5 bases. CDR3 DNA: TGTGCCAGCAGTTTCCCCCTAGCGGGTGTTCACAATGAGCAGTTCTTC. Translating gives CASSFPLAGVHNEQFF.

The chain is built from TRBV5-4 and TRBJ2-5, with 7 positions matching TRBD2. The germline V gene has CDR1 SGHNT and CDR2 YYREEE (reference sequence). This CDR3 comprises 12 residues. The J segment lost 5 bases and the V segment lost 5 bases, leaving 3 bases of the junction unmatched. This chain's CDR3 is CASSRDYETQYF. CDR3 DNA: TGTGCCAGCAGTCGGGACTACGAGACCCAGTACTTC.

The chain links TRBV7-3 to TRBJ2-3; no reliable D call. The CDR3 extends over 14 amino acids. The germline V gene has CDR1 SGHTA and CDR2 FQGTGA. With 0 bases removed from V and 3 bases from J, the gap between germline ends came to 7 bases. The DNA for the CDR3 is TGTGCCAGCAGCTTAACTGTCTCTACAGATACGCAGTATTTT. It is translated as CASSLTVSTDTQYF.

The rearrangement joins TRBV27 to TRBJ1-5, with 7 bases aligning to TRBD1. The CDR3 contains 14 residues. Germline V CDR1 and CDR2: MNHEY, SMNVEV (reference sequence). The ends lost 3 bases at V and 5 bases at J; junction bases unmatched: 4. The CDR3 region has the DNA TGTGCCAGCAGTTTCGGACAGGTCGATCAGCCCCAGCATTTT. Translating it yields CASSFGQVDQPQHF.